A selection of T cell receptor beta chains follows, all from one sample in a study of blood T cells in healthy people across ages. TCRdb used MiXCR to reprocess the 5' RACE reads, holding one entry per CDR3 protein. The sample has 1.6 million or so distinct CDR3 sequences, 30% to 40% seen once; the top ten hold about 10%. Specimen: blood. The receptor set was obtained from a woman aged 30 to 39 in good health. CDR3s include the opening cysteine and the closing phenylalanine or tryptophan. D genes are given only for firm matches. Clone size is shown for a subset of rows, as once, few, many or a class of expanded clone.

TRBV11-2	14	NA	NA	TRBJ2-1	CASSIRNPYNEQFF	TGTGCCAGCAGCATCCGGAATCCCTACAATGAGCAGTTCTTC
TRBV6-6	15	NA	NA	TRBJ2-7	CASSYSLDVSYEQYF	TGTGCCAGCAGTTACTCGCTCGACGTATCCTACGAGCAGTACTTC
TRBV7-3	13	NA	NA	TRBJ2-3	CVSSFPSTDTQYF	TGTGTCAGCAGCTTCCCCAGCACAGATACGCAGTATTTT
TRBV20-1	14	NA	NA	TRBJ2-7	CSARVPPRPYEQYF	TGCAGTGCTAGAGTTCCCCCCAGGCCCTACGAGCAGTACTTC
TRBV2	11	NA	TRBD2	TRBJ2-1	CTSLAGAEQFF	TGTACCAGCCTAGCGGGAGCTGAGCAGTTCTTC
TRBV5-1	15	NA	NA	TRBJ2-4	CASPPGPGAKNIQYF	TGCGCCAGCCCGCCGGGCCCGGGAGCCAAAAACATTCAGTACTTC
TRBV7-8	18	NA	NA	TRBJ2-5	CASSQTMLAGPSQETQYF	TGTGCCAGCAGCCAAACGATGTTAGCAGGGCCGAGCCAAGAGACCCAGTACTTC
TRBV12-3/TRBV12-4	14	few	NA	TRBJ1-5	CASSFGLGNQPQHF	TGTGCCAGCAGTTTTGGTCTGGGCAATCAGCCCCAGCATTTT
TRBV5-1	17	few	TRBD2	TRBJ2-5	CASSPRLAGGSQETQYF	TGCGCCAGCAGCCCGAGACTAGCGGGGGGAAGCCAAGAGACCCAGTACTTC
TRBV21-1	13	NA	NA	TRBJ1-1	CASGHRGNTEAFF	TGTGCCAGCGGGCACAGGGGGAACACTGAAGCTTTCTTT
TRBV20-1	14	few	TRBD1	TRBJ1-2	CSASVGQGASGYTF	TGCAGTGCTAGCGTCGGACAGGGGGCGAGTGGCTACACCTTC
TRBV7-9	11	NA	NA	TRBJ2-5	CASSLGKEQYF	TGTGCCAGCAGCCTAGGGAAAGAGCAGTACTTC
TRBV3-1	16	NA	TRBD2	TRBJ2-5	CASSQRTSGVQETQYF	TGTGCCAGCAGCCAGAGGACTAGCGGGGTCCAAGAGACCCAGTACTTC
TRBV12-3/TRBV12-4	14	NA	TRBD1	TRBJ2-7	CASSFDRASYEQYF	TGTGCCAGCAGTTTCGACAGGGCTTCCTACGAGCAGTACTTC
TRBV7-3	13	NA	NA	TRBJ2-5	CASSLRPTETQYF	TGTGCCAGCAGCTTAAGGCCCACGGAGACCCAGTACTTC
TRBV2	15	few	TRBD2	TRBJ2-7	CASTTSGGTSYEQYF	TGTGCCAGCACCACTAGCGGGGGAACCTCCTACGAGCAGTACTTC
TRBV12-3/TRBV12-4	16	NA	TRBD1	TRBJ1-1	CASSFLPGQGGTEAFF	TGTGCCAGCAGTTTCCTCCCGGGACAGGGGGGCACTGAAGCTTTCTTT
TRBV18	14	few	NA	TRBJ2-7	CASSVLPISYEQYF	TGTGCCAGCTCAGTACTACCAATCTCCTACGAGCAGTACTTC
TRBV20-1	15	NA	TRBD1	TRBJ2-5	CSARAGTGRAETQYF	TGCAGTGCTAGAGCGGGGACAGGGAGGGCAGAGACCCAGTACTTC
TRBV7-2	13	NA	NA	TRBJ2-1	CASSSFAHNEQFF	TGTGCCAGCAGCTCCTTCGCTCACAATGAGCAGTTCTTC
TRBV27	15	few	NA	TRBJ2-5	CASSFNGGRQETQYF	TGTGCCAGCAGTTTCAACGGGGGGCGCCAAGAGACCCAGTACTTC
TRBV6-1	13	few	NA	TRBJ2-3	CASSVAVVDTQYF	TGTGCCAGCAGTGTGGCGGTTGTAGATACGCAGTATTTT
TRBV4-2	16	NA	NA	TRBJ2-3	CTSSQGGTARADTQYF	TGTACCAGCAGCCAAGGGGGGACTGCTAGGGCAGATACGCAGTATTTT
TRBV20-1	13	few	TRBD2	TRBJ2-5	CSCLAGGEETQYF	TGCAGCTGCCTTGCGGGGGGGGAGGAGACCCAGTACTTC
TRBV20-1	13	NA	NA	TRBJ2-4	CSAKRGLGLELYF	TGCAGTGCTAAGAGGGGACTGGGATTAGAGCTGTACTTC
TRBV10-3	15	many	NA	TRBJ2-3	CAISESRTGADTQYF	TGTGCCATCAGTGAGTCGAGGACCGGGGCAGATACGCAGTATTTT
TRBV6-5	16	few	TRBD1	TRBJ2-2	CASSKNSGTGPGELFF	TGTGCCAGCAGTAAAAACAGCGGGACAGGGCCCGGGGAGCTGTTTTTT
TRBV5-1	13	few	NA	TRBJ2-2	CASSYGQPGELFF	TGCGCCAGCAGCTACGGCCAGCCCGGGGAGCTGTTTTTT
TRBV5-1	14	NA	NA	TRBJ2-5	CASGLGGLGETQYF	TGCGCCAGCGGGCTTGGGGGTCTTGGAGAGACCCAGTACTTC
TRBV4-1	16	NA	NA	TRBJ1-4	CASSQDSGATNEKLFF	TGCGCCAGCAGCCAAGATAGCGGGGCAACTAATGAAAAACTGTTTTTT
TRBV20-1	15	NA	NA	TRBJ1-2	CSARDGTPQNYGYTF	TGCAGTGCTAGAGACGGGACACCTCAAAACTATGGCTACACCTTC
TRBV12-3/TRBV12-4	16	many	TRBD1	TRBJ2-7	CASSLARDRGLGSQYF	TGTGCCAGCAGTTTAGCCCGGGACAGAGGCCTCGGTTCGCAGTACTTC
TRBV20-1	14	NA	TRBD1	TRBJ1-2	CSARGNRGQDGYTF	TGCAGTGCTAGGGGAAACAGGGGGCAAGATGGCTACACCTTC
TRBV10-3	14	NA	TRBD1	TRBJ1-2	CAIRGDRENYGYTF	TGTGCCATCAGGGGGGACAGGGAGAACTATGGCTACACCTTC
TRBV5-1	15	NA	NA	TRBJ1-4	CASSLLLGGSEKLFF	TGCGCCAGCAGCTTGCTTCTGGGGGGTAGTGAAAAACTGTTTTTT
TRBV7-2	15	NA	TRBD1	TRBJ1-5	CASSSDGQDNQPQHF	TGTGCCAGCAGCTCGGACGGACAGGACAATCAGCCCCAGCATTTT
TRBV13	15	NA	TRBD2	TRBJ2-3	CVSSLRLAGTDTQYF	TGTGTCAGCAGCTTACGCCTAGCGGGGACAGATACGCAGTATTTT
TRBV3-1	12	NA	NA	TRBJ2-1	CARSPEGSEQFF	TGTGCCAGAAGCCCTGAGGGGTCGGAGCAGTTCTTC
TRBV20-1	15	few	TRBD1	TRBJ1-2	CSAPRTGPPNYGYTF	TGCAGTGCTCCCCGGACAGGGCCCCCTAACTATGGCTACACCTTC
TRBV7-9	15	few	TRBD1	TRBJ2-7	CASRSSGTGSYEQYF	TGTGCCAGCAGATCCTCCGGGACAGGGTCCTACGAGCAGTACTTC
TRBV20-1	16	few	TRBD2	TRBJ2-3	CSPHRGGSVVTDTQYF	TGCAGTCCCCACCGGGGCGGGAGTGTTGTCACAGATACGCAGTATTTT
TRBV7-9	15	NA	NA	TRBJ2-1	CASSLSPSAYNEQFF	TGTGCCAGCAGCTTATCCCCTAGCGCCTACAATGAGCAGTTCTTC
TRBV4-1	16	NA	NA	TRBJ1-1	CASSPGPFKVNTEAFF	TGCGCCAGCAGCCCGGGCCCGTTTAAAGTAAACACTGAAGCTTTCTTT
TRBV4-1	18	NA	NA	TRBJ1-2	CASSQAEGKGGTNYGYTF	TGCGCCAGCAGCCAAGCGGAAGGAAAGGGTGGAACAAACTATGGCTACACCTTC
TRBV27	16	NA	NA	TRBJ2-3	CASSLTGTFITDTQYF	TGTGCCAGCAGTTTAACGGGGACTTTTATCACAGATACGCAGTATTTT
TRBV29-1	12	few	TRBD2	TRBJ2-3	CSALWGGDTQYF	TGCAGCGCCCTCTGGGGGGGAGATACGCAGTATTTT
TRBV7-9	15	NA	TRBD1	TRBJ2-1	CASGLDRVDHNEQFF	TGTGCCAGCGGCTTGGACAGGGTGGACCACAATGAGCAGTTCTTC
TRBV4-1	16	many	NA	TRBJ2-5	CASSQVNRGLRETQYF	TGCGCCAGCAGCCAAGTAAACCGGGGCCTCCGGGAGACCCAGTACTTC
TRBV20-1	13	many	NA	TRBJ1-5	CSARDRQGQPQHF	TGCAGTGCTAGAGATCGCCAAGGTCAGCCCCAGCATTTT
TRBV4-2	16	few	NA	TRBJ2-1	CASSQERTSSYNEQFF	TGTGCCAGCAGCCAAGAAAGGACGAGCTCCTACAATGAGCAGTTCTTC
TRBV4-1	17	NA	NA	TRBJ2-7	CASSQRKGTLSSYEQYF	TGCGCCAGCAGCCAGAGGAAGGGGACCCTTAGCTCCTACGAGCAGTACTTC
TRBV7-9	16	many	TRBD2	TRBJ2-1	CASSPFSGRAVNEQFF	TGTGCCAGCAGCCCCTTTAGCGGGAGGGCCGTGAATGAGCAGTTCTTC
TRBV9	15	NA	TRBD2	TRBJ2-1	CASSPSSGSTYEQFF	TGTGCCAGCAGCCCTTCTAGCGGGAGTACGTATGAGCAGTTCTTC